These 28 T cell receptor beta chains originate from one sample sequenced in a study of breast tumors, draining lymph nodes, adjacent tissues. Axillary draining lymph nodes of breast cancer patients supplied the node samples. TCRdb re-called the multiplex PCR reads through MiXCR, storing one row per CDR3 protein. This sample has about 110,000 distinct CDR3 sequences, with less than 40% found just once. Sequenced material: axillary lymph node tissue. Source of these receptors: a female donor with breast cancer. Some clones in this sample may be carry-over from other donors' samples.

This clonotype was counted ten times or more. The rearrangement links TRBV6-5 to TRBJ2-1; 7 bases are shared with TRBD1. The CDR3 runs to 15 residues. Looked up from germline, CDR1 is MNHEY and CDR2 is SVGAGI. After removal of 5 bases from V and 4 bases from J, the junction contained 8 bases not matched to a gene. Written as DNA, the CDR3 is TGTGCCAGCAGTGACCCCGGGACAGTATACAATGAGCAGTTCTTC. The encoded protein is CASSDPGTVYNEQFF.

The chain employs TRBV2 and TRBJ1-6, with a tentative D call TRBD1 (6 bases). The germline CDR1 and CDR2 sequences are SNHLY and FYNNEI. This CDR3 contains 15 residues. V was shortened by 6 bases and J by 7 bases, with 16 bases between the two germline ends. Here the CDR3 DNA reads TGTGCCAGCAGCTTGGAAGGGGGTTTCAATTCACCCCTCCACTTT. The encoded protein is CASSLEGGFNSPLHF.

This clonotype showed up many times. V is TRBV7-9 and J is TRBJ1-3; no firm D call. This CDR3 has 16 amino acids. Per germline, CDR1 SEHNR and CDR2 FQNEAQ (reference sequence). Trimming removed 1 base from V and 2 bases from J, with 12 bases in between. CDR3 bases: TGTGCCAGCAGCTTAGAGGCCGGGCTGGCTGGAAACACCATATATTTT. This sequence encodes CASSLEAGLAGNTIYF.

This clonotype was seen at least ten times. The rearrangement joins TRBV5-1 to TRBJ2-7; 12 positions match TRBD1. There are 14 residues in the CDR3. The germline V gene has CDR1 SGHRS and CDR2 YFSETQ. The J segment lost 5 bases and the V segment lost 4 bases, leaving 4 bases of the junction unmatched. CDR3 DNA: TGCGCCAGCAGCGAGGGACAGGGGGCCGACGAGCAGTACTTC. Amino acids: CASSEGQGADEQYF.

This clonotype was seen ten or more times. V usage is TRBV19 and J usage is TRBJ2-3, with D maybe TRBD1 (5 bases). Germline V CDR1 and CDR2: LNHDA, SQIVND (reference sequence). Between the trimmed V and J ends, which lost 10 bases and 1 base, there was a span of 18 bases. This CDR3 contains 15 residues. The CDR3 sequence is CATAAHRSGTDTQYF. In DNA form, the CDR3 reads TGTGCCACCGCGGCCCACAGGTCTGGCACAGATACGCAGTATTTT.

This clonotype came up a few times. V and J are TRBV3-1 and TRBJ2-5, with D possibly TRBD2 on 7 matching bases. The V and J ends lost 4 bases and 5 bases respectively, with 11 bases between them. The germline V gene has CDR1 LGHDT and CDR2 YNNKEL (reference sequence). There are 13 residues in the CDR3. The CDR3 protein is CASSLGGVETQYF. In DNA, the CDR3 is TGTGCCAGCAGCCTAGGGGGGGTGGAGACCCAGTACTTC.

Note on this clonotype: One end of the junction is discordant with germline, which a read error may explain. The chain uses TRBV20-1 and TRBJ2-5; 8 nucleotides line up with TRBD1. The CDR3 contains 10 residues. Looked up from germline, CDR1 is DFQATT and CDR2 is SNEGSKA (reference sequence). The CDR3 sequence is CSAREKDREF. CDR3 nucleotides: TGCAGTGCTAGAGAGAAGGACAGGGAATTC.

The rearrangement uses TRBV7-6 and TRBJ2-1; 8 nucleotides line up with TRBD1. The germline V gene encodes CDR1 SGHVS and CDR2 FNYEAQ. V lost 5 bases, J lost 7 bases, and 13 bases stayed unmatched. The CDR3 is 16 amino acids. The CDR3 region is CASSVSWQGAGNEQFF. The CDR3 DNA sequence: TGTGCCAGCAGCGTATCTTGGCAGGGGGCCGGGAATGAGCAGTTCTTC.

There are many counts of this clonotype. The rearrangement uses TRBV25-1 and TRBJ2-7; D gene uncertain. The germline gives CDR1 MGHDK, CDR2 SYGVNS. This CDR3 region has 12 residues. Deletions cut 4 bases from V and 3 bases from J, with 7 bases between. The CDR3 here is CASSGWGYEQYF. The DNA of the CDR3 is TGTGCCAGCAGTGGTTGGGGCTACGAGCAGTACTTC.

This clonotype was seen many times. The chain employs TRBV4-1 and TRBJ2-7; perhaps TRBD2 as D (5 bases). The CDR3 totals 14 residues. Deletions cut 3 bases from V and 5 bases from J, with 14 bases between. Germline CDR1 is MGHRA and CDR2 is YSYEKL. As DNA, the CDR3 is TGCGCCAGCAGCCAGGCCCCCCTCGGGGACGAGCAGTACTTC. This gives the protein CASSQAPLGDEQYF.

The table lists this clonotype with many counts. A much larger clone differs by one base, so this may be a read error. This rearrangement joins TRBV20-1 to TRBJ1-5; 8 nucleotides agree with TRBD1. The CDR3 loop spans 14 amino acids. Trimming removed 5 bases from V and 9 bases from J; junction bases left unmatched: 12. Germline V gene sequence: CDR1 DFQATT, CDR2 SNEGSKA (reference sequence). The CDR3 nucleotides are TGCAGTGCTCCCGGGACAGGAGCCTATCCGCCCCAGCATTTT. Its translation: CSAPGTGAYPPQHF.

At least ten counts were recorded for this clonotype. V is TRBV15 and J is TRBJ2-5, with 11 positions matching TRBD2. With V trimmed by 7 bases and J by 2 bases, 3 bases remained unmatched. The CDR3 spans 14 residues. The germline V gene has CDR1 LNHNV and CDR2 YYDKDF (reference sequence). The CDR3 reads CATIRTSGQETQYF. The CDR3 bases are TGTGCCACCATCCGGACTAGCGGGCAAGAGACCCAGTACTTC. Full variable domain (rest looked up from reference TRBV15 and TRBJ2-5): DAMVIQNPRYQVTQFGKPVTLSCSQTLNHNVMYWYQQKSSQAPKLLFHYYDKDFNNEADTPDNFQSRRPNTSFCFLDIRSPGLGDTAMYLCATIRTSGQETQYFGPGTRLLVL.

The chain employs TRBV5-6 and TRBJ1-6; TRBD1 matches 7 bases. This CDR3 comprises 18 residues. With V trimmed by 3 bases and J by 8 bases, 17 bases remained unmatched. Germline CDR1 reads SGHDT; CDR2 reads YYEEEE. The CDR3 DNA follows: TGTGCCAGCAGCTATGGACAGGCGGCGGGGGGGTTTTATTCACCCCTCCACTTT. Translation: CASSYGQAAGGFYSPLHF.

This clonotype came up many times. The DNA of the CDR3 is TGCAGTGCTAGAGCGGCTAGCGGGGGCCGGGAGACCCAGTACTTC. Its translation is CSARAASGGRETQYF. The rearrangement joins TRBV20-1 to TRBJ2-5; the match to TRBD2 covers 10 bases. There are 15 residues in the CDR3. Losses at the gene ends were 1 base for V and 5 bases for J; bases not matched to a gene: 7. CDR1 DFQATT and CDR2 SNEGSKA come from the germline V gene (reference sequence).

At least ten counts were recorded for this clonotype. The chain uses TRBV5-4 and TRBJ1-3, with TRBD1 matching 10 bases. V was pared by 1 base and J by 0 bases, with 1 base of the junction left unmatched. The CDR3 runs 16 residues. CDR1 is SGHNT and CDR2 is YYREEE in the germline V gene (reference sequence). CDR3 sequence: CASSLRTGGSGNTIYF. DNA for the CDR3: TGTGCCAGCAGCTTGAGGACAGGGGGCTCTGGAAACACCATATATTTT.

This chain connects TRBV19 to TRBJ1-3; possibly TRBD1 for D (6 bases). Germline V gene data show CDR1 as LNHDA and CDR2 as SQIVND (reference sequence). V lost 6 bases, J lost 8 bases, and 11 bases lay in between. The CDR3 is made up of 12 amino acids. The CDR3 region has the DNA TGTGCCAGTAGCCCCAGGGGTGACACCATATATTTT. This codes for CASSPRGDTIYF.

The V and J genes are TRBV6-2 or TRBV6-3 and TRBJ1-1, with D perhaps TRBD1 (6 bases). CDR3 size: 13 residues. V shed 5 bases and J shed 7 bases, with 14 bases lying between them. The germline V gene encodes CDR1 MNHEY and CDR2 SVGEGT. The chain's CDR3 is CASSDWTVFEAFF. The CDR3 nucleotides are TGTGCCAGCAGTGACTGGACAGTTTTTGAAGCTTTCTTT.

This clonotype was seen ten or more times. The genes are TRBV7-9 and TRBJ2-1; D remains unclear. The germline V gene has CDR1 SEHNR and CDR2 FQNEAQ (reference sequence). The CDR3 totals 16 residues. V lost 4 bases to trimming and J lost 0 bases, with 13 bases between them. The CDR3 reads CASSSLRSSSYNEQFF. The CDR3 nucleotides are TGTGCCAGCAGCTCATTGAGATCGAGCTCCTACAATGAGCAGTTCTTC.

This clonotype was observed a few times. The chain uses TRBV11-2 and TRBJ2-1; TRBD1 or TRBD2 may be the D gene (5 bases each). Germline CDR1 is SGHAT and CDR2 is FQNNGV. The V gene lost 0 bases and the J gene lost 9 bases, with 21 bases spanning the gap. This CDR3 is 17 amino acids long. CDR3: CASSLDAVARGPSEQFF. As DNA, the CDR3 is TGTGCCAGCAGCTTAGATGCGGTAGCACGGGGACCCAGTGAGCAGTTCTTC.

This clonotype was observed a few times. A clone one base away is much larger, so this may be a read error. This CDR3 reads CASSRQATSGNTIYF. In DNA form, the CDR3 reads TGTGCCAGCAGCCGACAGGCGACCTCTGGAAACACCATATATTTT. The rearrangement uses TRBV5-5 and TRBJ1-3; D is possibly TRBD1 (6 bases). Germline CDR1 SGHKS, CDR2 YYEKEE (reference sequence). This CDR3 region has 15 residues. V was cut by 4 bases and J by 0 bases, with 11 bases left in between.

V is TRBV29-1 and J is TRBJ1-2, with D perhaps TRBD1 (5 bases). The V end lost 8 bases, the J end lost 5 bases, and 18 bases lay between the germline ends. The CDR3 runs to 13 residues. CDR1 is SQVTM and CDR2 is ANQGSEA in the germline V gene. CDR3 loop: CSSLVQGGYGYTF. The CDR3 DNA reads as TGCAGCTCCCTCGTCCAGGGAGGGTATGGCTACACCTTC.

This chain connects TRBV24-1 to TRBJ1-2; tentative D call: TRBD1 (6 bases). Germline V gene data show CDR1 as KGHDR and CDR2 as SFDVKD. This CDR3 spans 12 amino acids. With 7 bases removed from V and 1 base from J, the gap between germline ends came to 6 bases. Here the CDR3 DNA reads TGTGCCACCAGGGACAGTAACTATGGCTACACCTTC. It yields the protein CATRDSNYGYTF.

This clonotype was observed at least ten times. A much larger clone lies a single base off, so this may be a read error. The missing conserved phenylalanine or tryptophan at the end of this CDR3 makes a read error likely. CDR3 loop: CSATRETQYS. The CDR3 DNA is TGCAGTGCTACCAGGGAGACCCAGTACTCC. The V call is TRBV20-1, the J call TRBJ2-5; D gene uncertain. From germline, CDR1 is DFQATT and CDR2 SNEGSKA (reference sequence). Trimming removed 4 bases at V and 5 bases at J, with 5 bases between. The CDR3 is 10 residues long.

This clonotype was recorded at least ten times. The chain combines TRBV20-1 with TRBJ2-2; weak D call: TRBD1 (5 bases). V was clipped by 1 base and J by 6 bases, with 12 bases between them. The CDR3 is 14 residues long. Germline V lookup: CDR1 DFQATT, CDR2 SNEGSKA (reference sequence). CDR3 sequence: CSARGGFEPGELFF. The CDR3 DNA sequence: TGCAGTGCTAGAGGGGGCTTTGAACCCGGGGAGCTGTTTTTT.

In its sample, this clonotype was seen many times. The chain uses TRBV7-9 and TRBJ2-5, with a weak D call TRBD2 (7 bases). The germline V and J ends were trimmed by 1 base and 5 bases, with 11 bases remaining between them. Germline values: CDR1 SEHNR, CDR2 FQNEAQ (reference sequence). There are 14 residues in the CDR3. The CDR3 loop is CASSLGGGHETQYF. The CDR3 DNA is TGTGCCAGCAGCTTAGGGGGGGGGCACGAGACCCAGTACTTC. Drawing the rest from reference TRBV7-9 and TRBJ2-5, the complete variable domain is DTGVSQNPRHKITKRGQNVTFRCDPISEHNRLYWYRQTLGQGPEFLTYFQNEAQLEKSRLLSDRFSAERPKGSFSTLEIQRTEQGDSAMYLCASSLGGGHETQYFGPGTRLLVL.

The chain joins TRBV19 to TRBJ2-7, with 9 bases that match TRBD1. CDR1 and CDR2 (germline): LNHDA, SQIVND (reference sequence). This CDR3 is built from 14 residues. Trimming took 3 bases from V and 5 from J; bases not matched to a gene: 5. CDR3 region: CASSIAQGANEQYF. CDR3 DNA: TGTGCCAGTAGTATCGCACAGGGGGCAAACGAGCAGTACTTC. Based on the CDR3 plus reference TRBV19 and TRBJ2-7, the full variable domain is DGGITQSPKYLFRKEGQNVTLSCEQNLNHDAMYWYRQDPGQGLRLIYYSQIVNDFQKGDIAEGYSVSREKKESFPLTVTSAQKNPTAFYLCASSIAQGANEQYFGPGTRLTVT.

V and J are TRBV9 and TRBJ2-5; TRBD2 agrees at 8 bases. Germline assignment: CDR1 SGDLS and CDR2 YYNGEE. The CDR3 has 18 amino acids. V shed 0 bases and J 3 bases; nucleotides not matched to a gene: 13. The CDR3 sequence is CASSVEGSHTGGEETQYF. DNA for the CDR3: TGTGCCAGCAGCGTAGAGGGTTCGCACACCGGGGGGGAAGAGACCCAGTACTTC.

There are a few counts of this clonotype. Given a much more abundant clone one base away, this may be a read error. This chain joins TRBV20-1 and TRBJ2-1, with D uncertain. The germline V gene has CDR1 DFQATT and CDR2 SNEGSKA (reference sequence). This CDR3 is 14 amino acids long. CDR3 protein: CSAPSPDIYTEQFF. Written as DNA, the CDR3 is TGCAGTGCTCCTTCGCCGGATATATACACTGAGCAGTTCTTC.